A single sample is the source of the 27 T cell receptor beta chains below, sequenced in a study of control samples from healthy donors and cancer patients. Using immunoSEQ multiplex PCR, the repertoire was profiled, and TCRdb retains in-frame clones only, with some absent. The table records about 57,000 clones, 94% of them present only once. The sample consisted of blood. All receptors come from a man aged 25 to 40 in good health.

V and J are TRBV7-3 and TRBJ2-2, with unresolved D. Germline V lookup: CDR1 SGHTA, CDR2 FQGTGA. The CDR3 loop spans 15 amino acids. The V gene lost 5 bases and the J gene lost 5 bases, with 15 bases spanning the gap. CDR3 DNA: TGTGCCAGCAGCCCCCAGCCGTCTATTACCGGGGAGCTGTTTTTT. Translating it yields CASSPQPSITGELFF.

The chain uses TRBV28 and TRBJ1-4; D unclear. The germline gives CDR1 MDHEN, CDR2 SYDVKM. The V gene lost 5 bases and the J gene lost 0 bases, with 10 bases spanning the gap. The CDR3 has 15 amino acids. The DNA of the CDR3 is TGTGCCAGCAGTGCCCGAATTGCAACTAATGAAAAACTGTTTTTT. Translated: CASSARIATNEKLFF. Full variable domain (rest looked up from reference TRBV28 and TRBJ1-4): DVKVTQSSRYLVKRTGEKVFLECVQDMDHENMFWYRQDPGLGLRLIYFSYDVKMKEKGDIPEGYSVSREKKERFSLILESASTNQTSMYLCASSARIATNEKLFFGSGTQLSVL.

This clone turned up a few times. The CDR3 region is CASSSNRGNTGELFF. DNA for the CDR3: TGTGCCAGCAGCTCCAATAGGGGTAACACCGGGGAGCTGTTTTTT. The rearrangement uses TRBV7-3 and TRBJ2-2, with a tentative D call TRBD1 (5 bases). The CDR3 length is 15 residues. Germline CDR1 is SGHTA and CDR2 is FQGTGA. Trimming pared 4 bases from V and 2 bases from J, leaving 11 bases between.

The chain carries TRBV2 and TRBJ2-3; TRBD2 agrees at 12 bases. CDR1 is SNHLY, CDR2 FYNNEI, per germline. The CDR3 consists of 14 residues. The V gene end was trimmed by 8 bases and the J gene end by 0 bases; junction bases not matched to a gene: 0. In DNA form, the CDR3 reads TGTGCCAGCGGGACTAGCGGGAGCACAGATACGCAGTATTTT. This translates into CASGTSGSTDTQYF.

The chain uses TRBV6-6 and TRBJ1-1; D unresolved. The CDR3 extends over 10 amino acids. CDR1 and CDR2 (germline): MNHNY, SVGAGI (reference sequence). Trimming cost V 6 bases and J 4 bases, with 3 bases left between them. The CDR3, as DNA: TGTGCCAGCAGAATCACTGAAGCTTTCTTT. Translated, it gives CASRITEAFF.

As DNA, the CDR3 is TGTGCCAGCAGCGTATCGGGACTAGCGGGAGAGTACTACAATGAGCAGTTCTTC. Protein: CASSVSGLAGEYYNEQFF. This chain uses TRBV9 with TRBJ2-1; TRBD2 agrees at 14 bases. V shed 1 base and J 3 bases; nucleotides not matched to a gene: 6. This CDR3 contains 18 residues. Germline-derived CDR1 and CDR2 are SGDLS and YYNGEE.

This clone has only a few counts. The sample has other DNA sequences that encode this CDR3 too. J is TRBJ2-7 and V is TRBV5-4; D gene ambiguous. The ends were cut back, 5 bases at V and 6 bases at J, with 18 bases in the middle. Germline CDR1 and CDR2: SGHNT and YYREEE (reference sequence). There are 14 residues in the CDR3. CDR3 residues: CASSKQDPVGEQYF. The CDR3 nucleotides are TGTGCCAGCAGTAAGCAAGACCCAGTGGGCGAGCAGTACTTC.

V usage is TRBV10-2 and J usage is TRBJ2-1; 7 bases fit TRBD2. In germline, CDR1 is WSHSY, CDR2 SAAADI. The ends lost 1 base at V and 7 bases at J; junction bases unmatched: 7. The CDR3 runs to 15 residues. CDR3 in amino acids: CASSEWRERGNEQFF. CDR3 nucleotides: TGCGCCAGCAGTGAGTGGCGGGAGAGGGGTAATGAGCAGTTCTTC.

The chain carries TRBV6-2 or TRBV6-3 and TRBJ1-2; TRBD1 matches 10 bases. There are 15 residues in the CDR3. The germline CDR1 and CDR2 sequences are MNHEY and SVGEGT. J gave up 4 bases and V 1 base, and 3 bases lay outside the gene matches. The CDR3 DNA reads TGTGCCAGCAGTTACTGGGACAGGGGAACCTATGGCTACACCTTC. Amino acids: CASSYWDRGTYGYTF.

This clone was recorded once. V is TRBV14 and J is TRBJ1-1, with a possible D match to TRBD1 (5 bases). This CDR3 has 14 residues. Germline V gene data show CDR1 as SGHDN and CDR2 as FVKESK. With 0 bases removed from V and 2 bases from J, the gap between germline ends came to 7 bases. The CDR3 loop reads CASSQETANTEAFF. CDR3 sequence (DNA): TGTGCCAGCAGCCAAGAGACAGCAAACACTGAAGCTTTCTTT.

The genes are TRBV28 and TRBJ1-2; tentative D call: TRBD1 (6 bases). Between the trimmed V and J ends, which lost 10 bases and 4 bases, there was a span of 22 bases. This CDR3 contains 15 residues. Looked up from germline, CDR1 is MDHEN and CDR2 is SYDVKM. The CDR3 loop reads CATVVPVDRPYGYTF. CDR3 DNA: TGTGCCACCGTTGTTCCCGTTGACAGGCCCTATGGCTACACCTTC.

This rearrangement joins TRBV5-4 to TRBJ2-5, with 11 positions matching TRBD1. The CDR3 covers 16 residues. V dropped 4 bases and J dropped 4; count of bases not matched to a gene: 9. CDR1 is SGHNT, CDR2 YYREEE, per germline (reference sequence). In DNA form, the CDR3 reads TGTGCCAGCAGCCCGGAAGGACAGGGGGCATCAGAGACCCAGTACTTC. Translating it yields CASSPEGQGASETQYF. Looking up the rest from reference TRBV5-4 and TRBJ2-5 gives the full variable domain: ETGVTQSPTHLIKTRGQQVTLRCSSQSGHNTVSWYQQALGQGPQFIFQYYREEENGRGNFPPRFSGLQFPNYSSELNVNALELDDSALYLCASSPEGQGASETQYFGPGTRLLVL.

CDR3 DNA sequence: TGTGCCAGCAAAGGTTCCCCTCGGGGGAAGCAGTTCTTC. Protein sequence: CASKGSPRGKQFF. This chain connects TRBV27 to TRBJ2-1, with a possible D match to TRBD2 (6 bases). V was cut by 7 bases and J by 11 bases, with 18 bases left in between. CDR3 length: 13 residues. Germline assignment: CDR1 MNHEY and CDR2 SMNVEV (reference sequence).

The DNA for the CDR3 is TGTGCCAGCAGTATCCGGGACAGAGGGGAAAAACTGTTTTTT. Translating gives CASSIRDRGEKLFF. This rearrangement joins TRBV5-5 to TRBJ1-4, with 7 bases identical to TRBD1. The germline CDR1 and CDR2 sequences are SGHKS and YYEKEE (reference sequence). The junction had 9 bases not matched to a gene; V was cut back by 5 bases and J by 8 bases. The CDR3 is 14 residues long.

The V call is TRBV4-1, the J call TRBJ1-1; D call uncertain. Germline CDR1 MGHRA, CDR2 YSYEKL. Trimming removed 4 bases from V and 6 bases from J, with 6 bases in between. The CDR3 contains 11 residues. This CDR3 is CASSRRAEAFF. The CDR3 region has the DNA TGCGCCAGCAGCCGGAGGGCTGAAGCTTTCTTT.

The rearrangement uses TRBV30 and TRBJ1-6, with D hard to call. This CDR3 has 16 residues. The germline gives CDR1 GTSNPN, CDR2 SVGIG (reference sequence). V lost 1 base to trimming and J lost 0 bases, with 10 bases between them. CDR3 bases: TGTGCCTGGAGTGAGGAGGCGAGCTCCTATAATTCACCCCTCCACTTT. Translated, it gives CAWSEEASSYNSPLHF.

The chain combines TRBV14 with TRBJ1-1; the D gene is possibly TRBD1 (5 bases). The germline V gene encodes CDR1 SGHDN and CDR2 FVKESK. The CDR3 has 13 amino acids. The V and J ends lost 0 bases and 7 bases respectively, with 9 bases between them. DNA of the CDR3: TGTGCCAGCAGCCAAGATTGGGGGGGTGAAGCTTTCTTT. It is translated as CASSQDWGGEAFF.

The CDR3 DNA reads TGTGCCAGTAGGGACAGGGGGGCCCCCTATGGCTACACCTTC. Its protein is CASRDRGAPYGYTF. V is TRBV6-5 and J is TRBJ1-2, with 11 nucleotides matching TRBD1. CDR1 MNHEY and CDR2 SVGAGI come from the germline V gene. J was trimmed by 4 bases and V by 9 bases; bases with no gene match: 7. The length of the CDR3 is 14 residues.

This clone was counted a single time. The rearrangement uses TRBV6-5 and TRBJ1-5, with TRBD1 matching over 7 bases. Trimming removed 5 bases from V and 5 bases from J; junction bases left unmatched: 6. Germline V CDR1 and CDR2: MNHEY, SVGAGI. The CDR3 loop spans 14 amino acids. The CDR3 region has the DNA TGTGCCAGCAGTACCCGACAGGGAGATCAGCCCCAGCATTTT. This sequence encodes CASSTRQGDQPQHF.

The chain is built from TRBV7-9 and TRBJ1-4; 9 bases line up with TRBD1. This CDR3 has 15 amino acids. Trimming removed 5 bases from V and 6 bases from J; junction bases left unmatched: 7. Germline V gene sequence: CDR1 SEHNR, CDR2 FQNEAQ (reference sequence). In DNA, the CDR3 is TGTGCCAGCAGCCTCCCACAGGGGGCGGATGAAAAACTGTTTTTT. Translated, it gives CASSLPQGADEKLFF.

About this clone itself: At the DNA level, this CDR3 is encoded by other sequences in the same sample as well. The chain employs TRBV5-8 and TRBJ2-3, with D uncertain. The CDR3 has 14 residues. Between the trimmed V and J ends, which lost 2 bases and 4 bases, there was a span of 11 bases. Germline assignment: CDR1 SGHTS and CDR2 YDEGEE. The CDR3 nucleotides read TGTGCCAGCAGCTTTTCCGGTGGCGCAGATACGCAGTATTTT. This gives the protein CASSFSGGADTQYF. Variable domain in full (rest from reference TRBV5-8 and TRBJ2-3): EAGVTQSPTHLIKTRGQQATLRCSPISGHTSVYWYQQALGLGLQFLLWYDEGEERNRGNFPPRFSGRQFPNYSSELNVNALELEDSALYLCASSFSGGADTQYFGPGTRLTVL.

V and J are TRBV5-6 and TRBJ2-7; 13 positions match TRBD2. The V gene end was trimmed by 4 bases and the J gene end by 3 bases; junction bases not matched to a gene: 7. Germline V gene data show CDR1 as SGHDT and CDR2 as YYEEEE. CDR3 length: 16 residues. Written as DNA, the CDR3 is TGTGCCAGCAGCCAGGGAACTAGCGGGAGGGACTACGAGCAGTACTTC. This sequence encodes CASSQGTSGRDYEQYF.

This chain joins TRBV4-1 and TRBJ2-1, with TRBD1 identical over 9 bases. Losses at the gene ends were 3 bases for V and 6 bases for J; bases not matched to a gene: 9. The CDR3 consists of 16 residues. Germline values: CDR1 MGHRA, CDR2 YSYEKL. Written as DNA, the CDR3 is TGCGCCAGCAGCCAGGGGGGGGACAGGGTACGCAATGAGCAGTTCTTC. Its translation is CASSQGGDRVRNEQFF.

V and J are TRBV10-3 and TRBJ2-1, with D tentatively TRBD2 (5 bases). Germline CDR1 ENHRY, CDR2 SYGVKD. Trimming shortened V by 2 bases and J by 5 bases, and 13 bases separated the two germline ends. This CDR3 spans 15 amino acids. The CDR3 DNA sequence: TGTGCCATCAGTGAGAACGGGATGCAGAACAATGAGCAGTTCTTC. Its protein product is CAISENGMQNNEQFF.

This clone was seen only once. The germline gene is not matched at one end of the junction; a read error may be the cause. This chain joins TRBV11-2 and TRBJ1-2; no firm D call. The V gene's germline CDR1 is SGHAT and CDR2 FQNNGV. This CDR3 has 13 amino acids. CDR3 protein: CAGRRDPFYGYTF. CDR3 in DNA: TGTGCCGGCAGGAGGGATCCTTTCTATGGCTACACCTTC.

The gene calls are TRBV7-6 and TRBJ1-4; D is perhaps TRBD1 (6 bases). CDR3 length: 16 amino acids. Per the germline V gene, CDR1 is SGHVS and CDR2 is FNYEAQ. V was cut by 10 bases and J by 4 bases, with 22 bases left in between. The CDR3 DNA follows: TGTGCCACCACCTCTAAAGGAGGGGGGCATAATGAAAAACTGTTTTTT. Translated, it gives CATTSKGGGHNEKLFF.

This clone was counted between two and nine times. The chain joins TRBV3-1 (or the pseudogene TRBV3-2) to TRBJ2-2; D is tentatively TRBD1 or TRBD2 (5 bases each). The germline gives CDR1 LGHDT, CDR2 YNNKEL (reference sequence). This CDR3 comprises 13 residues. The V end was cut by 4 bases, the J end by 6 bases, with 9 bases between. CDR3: CASSREGSGELFF. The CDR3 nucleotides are TGTGCCAGCAGCCGCGAGGGGTCCGGGGAGCTGTTTTTT.